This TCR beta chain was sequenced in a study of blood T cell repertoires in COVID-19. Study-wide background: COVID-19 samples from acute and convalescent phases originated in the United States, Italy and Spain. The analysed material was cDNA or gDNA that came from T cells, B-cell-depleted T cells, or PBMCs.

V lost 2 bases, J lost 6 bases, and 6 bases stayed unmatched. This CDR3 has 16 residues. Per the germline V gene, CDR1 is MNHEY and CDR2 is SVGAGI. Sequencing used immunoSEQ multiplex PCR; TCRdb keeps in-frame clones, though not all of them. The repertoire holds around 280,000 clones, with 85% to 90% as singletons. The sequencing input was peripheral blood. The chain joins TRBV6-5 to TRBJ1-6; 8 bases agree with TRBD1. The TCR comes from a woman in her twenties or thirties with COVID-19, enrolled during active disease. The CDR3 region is CASSYGTGLLNSPLHF. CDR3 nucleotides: TGTGCCAGCAGTTACGGGACAGGTCTGCTTAATTCACCCCTCCACTTT.